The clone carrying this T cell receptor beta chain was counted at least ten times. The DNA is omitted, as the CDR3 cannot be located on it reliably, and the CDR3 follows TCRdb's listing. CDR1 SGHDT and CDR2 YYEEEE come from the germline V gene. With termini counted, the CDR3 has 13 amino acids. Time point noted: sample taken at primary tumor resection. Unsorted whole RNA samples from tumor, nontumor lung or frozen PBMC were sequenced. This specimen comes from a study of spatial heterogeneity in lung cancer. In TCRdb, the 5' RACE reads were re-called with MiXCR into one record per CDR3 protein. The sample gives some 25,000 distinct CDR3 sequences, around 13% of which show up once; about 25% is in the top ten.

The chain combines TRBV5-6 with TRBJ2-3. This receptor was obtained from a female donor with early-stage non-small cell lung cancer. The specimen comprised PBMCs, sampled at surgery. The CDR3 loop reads CASSFGSGDTQYF.